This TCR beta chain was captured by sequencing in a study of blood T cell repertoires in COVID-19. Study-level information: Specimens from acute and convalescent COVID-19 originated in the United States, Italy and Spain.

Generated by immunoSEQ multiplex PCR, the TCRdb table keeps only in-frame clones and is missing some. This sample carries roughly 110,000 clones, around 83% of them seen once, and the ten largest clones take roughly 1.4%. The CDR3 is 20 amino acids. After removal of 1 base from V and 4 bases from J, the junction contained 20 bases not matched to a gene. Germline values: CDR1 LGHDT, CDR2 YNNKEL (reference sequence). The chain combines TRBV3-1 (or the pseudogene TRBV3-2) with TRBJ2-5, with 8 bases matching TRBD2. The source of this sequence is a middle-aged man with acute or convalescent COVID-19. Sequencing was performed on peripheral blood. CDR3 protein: CASSQATIGQLTSAPETQYF. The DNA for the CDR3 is TGTGCCAGCAGCCAAGCGACGATCGGGCAACTGACTAGCGCCCCAGAGACCCAGTACTTC.